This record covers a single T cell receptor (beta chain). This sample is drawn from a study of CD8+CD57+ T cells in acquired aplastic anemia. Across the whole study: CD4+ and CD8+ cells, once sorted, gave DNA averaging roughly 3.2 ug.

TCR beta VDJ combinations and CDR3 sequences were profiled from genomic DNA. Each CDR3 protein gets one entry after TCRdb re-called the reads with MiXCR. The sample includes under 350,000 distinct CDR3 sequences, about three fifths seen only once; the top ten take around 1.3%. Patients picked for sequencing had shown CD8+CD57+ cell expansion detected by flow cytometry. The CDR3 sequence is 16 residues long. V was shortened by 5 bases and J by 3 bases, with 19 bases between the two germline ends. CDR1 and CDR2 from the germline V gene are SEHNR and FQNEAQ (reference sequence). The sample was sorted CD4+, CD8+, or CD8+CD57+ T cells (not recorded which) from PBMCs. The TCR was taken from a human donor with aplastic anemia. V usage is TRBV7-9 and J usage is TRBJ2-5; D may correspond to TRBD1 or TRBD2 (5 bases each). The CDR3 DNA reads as TGTGCCAGCAGCCTCCCCATCGGGGACGGAGAAGAGACCCAGTACTTC. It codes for CASSLPIGDGEETQYF. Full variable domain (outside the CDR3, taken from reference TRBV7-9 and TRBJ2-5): DTGVSQNPRHKITKRGQNVTFRCDPISEHNRLYWYRQTLGQGPEFLTYFQNEAQLEKSRLLSDRFSAERPKGSFSTLEIQRTEQGDSAMYLCASSLPIGDGEETQYFGPGTRLLVL.